This T cell receptor (beta chain) was identified in a study of sequential checkpoint blockade in melanoma. Per germline, CDR1 MNHGY and CDR2 SAAAGT. The CDR3 runs to 14 residues. V was clipped by 2 bases and J by 4 bases, with 11 bases between them. This table comes from immunoSEQ multiplex PCR, and its TCRdb copy is limited to in-frame clones, with some not included. The table has over 2,000 clones, 27% seen once. Treatment specified: randomized to nivolumab then ipilimumab (arm A) or the reverse (arm B). This clone was observed a handful of times. The chain employs TRBV6-8 and TRBJ1-2; no clear D. The sequencing here drew on tumor tissue (inferred from file names), taken from a patient given nivolumab and ipilimumab in sequence. This TCR came from a human donor with melanoma. As DNA, the CDR3 is TGTGCCAGCAGTTACGTACCGAGAGCCTATGGCTACACCTTC. This sequence encodes CASSYVPRAYGYTF.